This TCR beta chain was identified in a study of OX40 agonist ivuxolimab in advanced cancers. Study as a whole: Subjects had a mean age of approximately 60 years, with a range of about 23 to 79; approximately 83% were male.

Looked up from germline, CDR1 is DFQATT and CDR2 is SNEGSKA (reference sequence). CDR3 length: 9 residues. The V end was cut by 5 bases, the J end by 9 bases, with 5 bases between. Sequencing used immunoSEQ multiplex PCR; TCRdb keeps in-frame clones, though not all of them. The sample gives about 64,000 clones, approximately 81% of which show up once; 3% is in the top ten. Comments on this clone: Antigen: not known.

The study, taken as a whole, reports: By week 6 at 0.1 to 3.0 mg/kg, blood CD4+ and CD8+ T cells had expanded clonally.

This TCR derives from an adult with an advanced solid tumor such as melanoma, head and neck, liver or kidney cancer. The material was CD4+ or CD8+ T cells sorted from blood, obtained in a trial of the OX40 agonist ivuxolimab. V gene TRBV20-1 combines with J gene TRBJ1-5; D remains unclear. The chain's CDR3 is CSAGRPQHF. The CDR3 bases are TGCAGTGCTGGCAGGCCCCAGCATTTT.